This TCR beta chain stems from a study of blood T cell repertoires in COVID-19. Method: immunoSEQ multiplex PCR; TCRdb's copy keeps in-frame clones and lacks some. The sample records some 240,000 clones, about four fifths being singletons. The ends lost 2 bases at V and 8 bases at J; junction bases unmatched: 4. CDR1 and CDR2 (germline): KGHDR, SFDVKD. The CDR3 runs to 14 residues. Sequencing input: peripheral blood. This TCR was sampled from a woman aged 80 or over with acute or convalescent COVID-19. The chain is built from TRBV24-1 and TRBJ1-5; TRBD1 aligns across 8 bases. The CDR3 sequence: CATSDSGQGKPQHF. CDR3 nucleotides: TGTGCCACCAGTGATTCAGGACAGGGCAAGCCCCAGCATTTT.